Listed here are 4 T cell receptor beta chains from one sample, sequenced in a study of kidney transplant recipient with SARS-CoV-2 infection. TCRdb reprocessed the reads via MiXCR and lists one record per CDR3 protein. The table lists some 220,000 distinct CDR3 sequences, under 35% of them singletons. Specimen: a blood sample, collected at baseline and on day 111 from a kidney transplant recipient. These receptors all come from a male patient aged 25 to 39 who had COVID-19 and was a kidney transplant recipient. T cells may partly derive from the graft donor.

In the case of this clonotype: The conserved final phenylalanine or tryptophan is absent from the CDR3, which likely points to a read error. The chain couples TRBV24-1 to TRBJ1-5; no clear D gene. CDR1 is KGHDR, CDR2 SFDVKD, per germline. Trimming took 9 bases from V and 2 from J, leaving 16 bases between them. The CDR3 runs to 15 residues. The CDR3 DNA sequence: TGTGCCACCGGTAACCCGACGTTAGGCAATCAGCCCCAGCATTTG. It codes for CATGNPTLGNQPQHL.

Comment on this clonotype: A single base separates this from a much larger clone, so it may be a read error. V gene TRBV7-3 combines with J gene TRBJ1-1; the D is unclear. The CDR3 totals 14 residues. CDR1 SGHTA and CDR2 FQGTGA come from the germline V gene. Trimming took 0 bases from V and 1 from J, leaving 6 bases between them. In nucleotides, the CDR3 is TGTGCCAGCAGCTTAACACCTGGGAACACTGAAGCTTTCTTT. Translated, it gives CASSLTPGNTEAFF. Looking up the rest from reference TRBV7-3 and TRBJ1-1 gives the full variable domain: GAGVSQTPSNKVTEKGKYVELRCDPISGHTALYWYRQSLGQGPEFLIYFQGTGAADDSGLPNDRFFAVRPEGSVSTLKIQRTERGDSAVYLCASSLTPGNTEAFFGQGTRLTVV.

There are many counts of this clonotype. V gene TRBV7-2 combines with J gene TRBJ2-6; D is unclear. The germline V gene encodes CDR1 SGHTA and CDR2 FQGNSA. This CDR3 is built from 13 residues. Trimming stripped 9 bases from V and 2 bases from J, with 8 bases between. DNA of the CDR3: TGTGCCAGTAGACGAACTGGGGCCAACGTCCTGACTTTC. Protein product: CASRRTGANVLTF. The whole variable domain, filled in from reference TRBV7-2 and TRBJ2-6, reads GAGVSQSPSNKVTEKGKDVELRCDPISGHTALYWYRQSLGQGLEFLIYFQGNSAPDKSGLPSDRFSAERTGGSVSTLTIQRTQQEDSAVYLCASRRTGANVLTFGAGSRLTVL.

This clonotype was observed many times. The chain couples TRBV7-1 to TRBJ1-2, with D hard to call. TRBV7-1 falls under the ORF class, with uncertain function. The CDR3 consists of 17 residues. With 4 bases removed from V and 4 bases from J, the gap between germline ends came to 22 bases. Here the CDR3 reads CASSCVTHEGKTYGYTF. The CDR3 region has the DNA TGTGCCAGCAGCTGTGTCACTCACGAGGGAAAGACCTATGGCTACACCTTC.